The T cell receptor beta chain described here comes from a study of read filtering for tumor transcriptome and immune sequencing. Study as a whole: Mean patient age was roughly 61 years, range about 45 to 90; 17 male, over twelve female.

The library was built from roughly 400 ng RNA with molecular barcoded adaptors for alpha/delta and beta/gamma chains. TCRdb passed the reads through MiXCR, listing each CDR3 protein once. Seen here are under 60,000 distinct CDR3 sequences, roughly 19% observed once, and the top ten hold about 16%. This clonotype was recorded many times. The receptor comes from a donor aged 40 or older with multiple myeloma. The source material was a population of CD138-negative cells sorted from bone marrow.

The CDR3 reads CATRGGQANEQFF. CDR3 sequence (DNA): TGTGCCACCAGAGGGGGGCAGGCCAATGAGCAGTTCTTC. The chain couples TRBV24-1 to TRBJ2-1; perhaps D is TRBD1 or TRBD2 (6 bases each). The CDR3 extends over 13 amino acids. V was trimmed by 7 bases and J by 6 bases, leaving 12 bases between them. Germline V gene sequence: CDR1 KGHDR, CDR2 SFDVKD.